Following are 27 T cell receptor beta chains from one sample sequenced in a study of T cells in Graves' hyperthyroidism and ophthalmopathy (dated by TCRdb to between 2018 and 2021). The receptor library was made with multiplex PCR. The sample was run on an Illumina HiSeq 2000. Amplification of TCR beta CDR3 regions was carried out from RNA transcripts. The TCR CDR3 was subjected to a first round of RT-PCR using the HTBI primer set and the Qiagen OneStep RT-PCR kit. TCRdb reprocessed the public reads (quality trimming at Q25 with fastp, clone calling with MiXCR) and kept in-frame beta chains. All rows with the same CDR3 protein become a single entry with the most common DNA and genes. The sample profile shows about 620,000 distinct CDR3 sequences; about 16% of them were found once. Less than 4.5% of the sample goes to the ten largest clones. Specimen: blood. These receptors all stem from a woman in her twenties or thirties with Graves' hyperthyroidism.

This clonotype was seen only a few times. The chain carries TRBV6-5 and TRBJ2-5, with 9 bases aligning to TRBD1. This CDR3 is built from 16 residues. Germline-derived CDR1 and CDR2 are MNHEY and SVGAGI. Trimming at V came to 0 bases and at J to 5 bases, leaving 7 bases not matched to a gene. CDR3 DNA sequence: TGTGCCAGCAGTTACTCGGTGTACAGGGGGCCTGAGACCCAGTACTTC. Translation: CASSYSVYRGPETQYF.

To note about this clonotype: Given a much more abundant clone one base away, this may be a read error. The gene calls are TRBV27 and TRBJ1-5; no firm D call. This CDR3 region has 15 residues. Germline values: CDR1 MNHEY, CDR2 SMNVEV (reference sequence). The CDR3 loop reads CANSYGSWSNQPQHF. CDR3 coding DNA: TGTGCCAACAGTTACGGTTCATGGAGCAATCAGCCCCAGCATTTT.

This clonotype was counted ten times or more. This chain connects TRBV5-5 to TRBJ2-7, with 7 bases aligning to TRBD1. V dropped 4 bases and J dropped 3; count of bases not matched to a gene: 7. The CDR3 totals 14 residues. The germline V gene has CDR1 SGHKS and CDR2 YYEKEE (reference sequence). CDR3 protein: CASSRDRAYYEQYF. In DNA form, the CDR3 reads TGTGCCAGCAGCAGGGACAGAGCCTACTACGAGCAGTACTTC. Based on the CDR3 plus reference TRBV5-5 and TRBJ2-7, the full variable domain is DAGVTQSPTHLIKTRGQQVTLRCSPISGHKSVSWYQQVLGQGPQFIFQYYEKEERGRGNFPDRFSARQFPNYSSELNVNALLLGDSALYLCASSRDRAYYEQYFGPGTRLTVT.

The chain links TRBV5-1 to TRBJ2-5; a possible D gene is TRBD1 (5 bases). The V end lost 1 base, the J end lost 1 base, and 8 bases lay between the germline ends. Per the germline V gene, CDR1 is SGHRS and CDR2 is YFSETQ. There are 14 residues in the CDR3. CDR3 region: CASSLLTAQETQYF. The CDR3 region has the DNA TGCGCCAGCAGCTTGCTGACAGCCCAAGAGACCCAGTACTTC.

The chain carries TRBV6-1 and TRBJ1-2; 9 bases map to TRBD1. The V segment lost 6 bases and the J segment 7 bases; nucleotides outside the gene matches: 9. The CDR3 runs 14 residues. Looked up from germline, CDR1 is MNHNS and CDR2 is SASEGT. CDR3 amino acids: CASSDGGTGSGYTF. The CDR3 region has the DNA TGTGCCAGCAGCGATGGGGGGACAGGGTCTGGCTACACCTTC.

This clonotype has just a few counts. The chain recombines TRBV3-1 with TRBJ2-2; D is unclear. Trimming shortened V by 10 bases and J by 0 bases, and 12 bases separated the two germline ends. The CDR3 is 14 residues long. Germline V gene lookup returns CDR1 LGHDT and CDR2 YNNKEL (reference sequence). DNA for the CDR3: TGTGCCACCCTGGACCGAGCGAACACCGGGGAGCTGTTTTTT. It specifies CATLDRANTGELFF.

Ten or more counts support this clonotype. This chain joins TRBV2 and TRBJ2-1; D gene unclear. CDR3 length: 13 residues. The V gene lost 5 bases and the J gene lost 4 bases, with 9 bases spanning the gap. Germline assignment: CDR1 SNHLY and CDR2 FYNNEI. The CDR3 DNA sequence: TGTGCCAGCAGTTCCAGGTTATACAATGAGCAGTTCTTC. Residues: CASSSRLYNEQFF.

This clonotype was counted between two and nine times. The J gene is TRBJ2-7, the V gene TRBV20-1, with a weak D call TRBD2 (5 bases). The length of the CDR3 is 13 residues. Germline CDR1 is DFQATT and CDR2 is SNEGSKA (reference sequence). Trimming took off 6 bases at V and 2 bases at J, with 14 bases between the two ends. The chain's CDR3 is CSATRTLTYEQYF. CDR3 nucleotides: TGCAGTGCCACAAGGACTCTTACCTACGAGCAGTACTTC.

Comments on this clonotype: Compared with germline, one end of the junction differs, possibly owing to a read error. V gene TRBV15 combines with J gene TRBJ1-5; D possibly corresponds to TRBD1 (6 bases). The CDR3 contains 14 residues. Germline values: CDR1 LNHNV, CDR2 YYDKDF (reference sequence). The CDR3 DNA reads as TGTGCCACCAGCAGGACGGACAGAAATCAGCCCCGGCATTTT. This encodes CATSRTDRNQPRHF.

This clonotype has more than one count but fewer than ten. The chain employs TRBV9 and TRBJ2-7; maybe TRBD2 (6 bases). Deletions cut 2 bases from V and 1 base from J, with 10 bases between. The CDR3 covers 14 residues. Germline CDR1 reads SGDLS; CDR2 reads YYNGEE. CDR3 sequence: CASSVEGLSYEQYF. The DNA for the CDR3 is TGTGCCAGCAGCGTGGAGGGACTGTCCTACGAGCAGTACTTC.

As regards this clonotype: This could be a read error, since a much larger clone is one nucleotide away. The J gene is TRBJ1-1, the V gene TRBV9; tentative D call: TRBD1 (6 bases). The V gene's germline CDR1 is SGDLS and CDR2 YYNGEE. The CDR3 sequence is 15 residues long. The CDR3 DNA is TGTGTCAGCAGCTCCAGCGGGGGCAGGAACACTGAAGCTTTCTTT. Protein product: CVSSSSGGRNTEAFF.

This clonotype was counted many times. CDR3 DNA: TGTGCCAGCAGTTACTCGACCCAGGGGGTTGAAGGCTACACCTTC. Amino acid sequence: CASSYSTQGVEGYTF. The chain couples TRBV6-5 to TRBJ1-2, with TRBD1 identical over 7 bases. The germline V gene encodes CDR1 MNHEY and CDR2 SVGAGI. After removal of 0 bases from V and 8 bases from J, the junction contained 9 bases not matched to a gene. The CDR3 sequence is 15 residues long.

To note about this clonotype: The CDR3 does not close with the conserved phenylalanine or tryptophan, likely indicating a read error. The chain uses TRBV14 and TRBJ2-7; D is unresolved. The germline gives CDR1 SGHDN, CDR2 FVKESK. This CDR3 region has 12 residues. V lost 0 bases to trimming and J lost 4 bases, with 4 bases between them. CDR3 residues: CASSQESYEQYL. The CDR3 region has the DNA TGTGCCAGCAGCCAAGAATCATACGAGCAGTACCTC.

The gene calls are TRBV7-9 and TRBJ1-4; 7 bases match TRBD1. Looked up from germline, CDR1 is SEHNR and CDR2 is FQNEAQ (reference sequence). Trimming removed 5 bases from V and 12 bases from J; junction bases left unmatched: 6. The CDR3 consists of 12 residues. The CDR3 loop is CASSVDRAELFF. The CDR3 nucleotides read TGTGCCAGCAGCGTTGACAGGGCGGAACTGTTTTTT. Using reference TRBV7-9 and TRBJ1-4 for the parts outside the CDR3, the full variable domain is DTGVSQNPRHKITKRGQNVTFRCDPISEHNRLYWYRQTLGQGPEFLTYFQNEAQLEKSRLLSDRFSAERPKGSFSTLEIQRTEQGDSAMYLCASSVDRAELFFGSGTQLSVL.

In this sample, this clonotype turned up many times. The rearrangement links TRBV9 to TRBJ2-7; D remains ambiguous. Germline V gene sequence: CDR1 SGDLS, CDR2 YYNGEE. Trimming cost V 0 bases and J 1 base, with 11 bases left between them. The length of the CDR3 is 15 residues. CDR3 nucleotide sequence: TGTGCCAGCAGCGTAGGTCGGCTCCATTCCTACGAGCAGTACTTC. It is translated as CASSVGRLHSYEQYF.

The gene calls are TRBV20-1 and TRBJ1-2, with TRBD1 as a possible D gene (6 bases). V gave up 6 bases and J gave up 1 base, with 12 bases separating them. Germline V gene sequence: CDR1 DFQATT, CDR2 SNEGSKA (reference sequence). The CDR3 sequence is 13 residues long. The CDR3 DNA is TGCAGTGCCAAAGGGGGTTATAACTATGGCTACACCTTC. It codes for CSAKGGYNYGYTF.

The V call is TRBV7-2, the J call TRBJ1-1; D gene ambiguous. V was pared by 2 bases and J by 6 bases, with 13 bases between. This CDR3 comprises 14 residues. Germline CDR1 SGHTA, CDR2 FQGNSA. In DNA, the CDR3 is TGTGCCAGCAGCTTAAGCTGGCAGTCCGCTGAAGCTTTCTTT. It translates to CASSLSWQSAEAFF.

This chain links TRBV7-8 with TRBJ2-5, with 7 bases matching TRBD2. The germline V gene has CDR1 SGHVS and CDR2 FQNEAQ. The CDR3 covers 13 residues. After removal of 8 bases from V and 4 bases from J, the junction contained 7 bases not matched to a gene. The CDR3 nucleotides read TGTGCCAGCGGAGGGAGGGAGCGAGAGACCCAGTACTTC. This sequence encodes CASGGRERETQYF.

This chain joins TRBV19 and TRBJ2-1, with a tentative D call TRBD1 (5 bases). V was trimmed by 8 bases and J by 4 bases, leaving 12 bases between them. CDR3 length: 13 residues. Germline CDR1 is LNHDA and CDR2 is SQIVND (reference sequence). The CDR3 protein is CASGQGNYNEQFF. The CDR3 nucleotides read TGTGCCAGTGGACAAGGAAATTACAATGAGCAGTTCTTC.

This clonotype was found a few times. The chain's CDR3 is CASRSLVDTGELFF. As DNA, the CDR3 is TGTGCCAGCAGGAGTCTAGTAGACACCGGGGAGCTGTTTTTT. This chain joins TRBV2 and TRBJ2-2; unclear D gene. The CDR3 loop spans 14 amino acids. Deletions cut 6 bases from V and 3 bases from J, with 11 bases between. The germline V gene has CDR1 SNHLY and CDR2 FYNNEI.

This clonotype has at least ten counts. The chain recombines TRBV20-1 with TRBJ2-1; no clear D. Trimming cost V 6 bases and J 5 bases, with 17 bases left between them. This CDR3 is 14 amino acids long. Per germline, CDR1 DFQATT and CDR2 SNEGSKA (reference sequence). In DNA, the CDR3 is TGCAGTGCGCCAGAGATGCGTGATAACAATGAGCAGTTCTTC. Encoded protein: CSAPEMRDNNEQFF.

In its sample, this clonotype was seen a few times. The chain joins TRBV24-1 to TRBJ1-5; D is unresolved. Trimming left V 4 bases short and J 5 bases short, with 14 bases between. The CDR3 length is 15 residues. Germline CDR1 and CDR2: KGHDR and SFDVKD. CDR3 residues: CATSDPRHPYQPQHF. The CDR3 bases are TGTGCCACCAGTGACCCCCGACACCCCTATCAGCCCCAGCATTTT.

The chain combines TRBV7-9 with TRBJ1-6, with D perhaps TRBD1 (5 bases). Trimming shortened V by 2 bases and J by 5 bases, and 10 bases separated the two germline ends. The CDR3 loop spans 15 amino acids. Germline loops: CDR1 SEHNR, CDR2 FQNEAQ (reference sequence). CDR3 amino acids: CASSLTGGNNSPLHF. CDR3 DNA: TGTGCCAGCAGCTTAACGGGGGGTAATAATTCACCCCTCCACTTT.

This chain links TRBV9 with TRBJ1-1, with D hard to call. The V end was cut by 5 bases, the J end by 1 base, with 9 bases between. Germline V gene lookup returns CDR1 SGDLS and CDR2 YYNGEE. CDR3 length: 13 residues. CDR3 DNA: TGTGCCAGCAGTTCAAACAAGAACACTGAAGCTTTCTTT. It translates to CASSSNKNTEAFF.

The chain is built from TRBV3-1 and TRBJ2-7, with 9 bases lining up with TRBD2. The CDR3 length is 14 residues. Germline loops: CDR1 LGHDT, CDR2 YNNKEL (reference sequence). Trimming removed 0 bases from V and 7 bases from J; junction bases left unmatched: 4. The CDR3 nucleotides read TGTGCCAGCAGCCAAGATAGCGGGAGCAGGGAGCAGTACTTC. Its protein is CASSQDSGSREQYF.

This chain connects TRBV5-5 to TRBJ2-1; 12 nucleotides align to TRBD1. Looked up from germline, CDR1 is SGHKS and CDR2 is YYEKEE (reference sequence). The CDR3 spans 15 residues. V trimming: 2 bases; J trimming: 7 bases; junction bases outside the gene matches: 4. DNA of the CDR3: TGTGCCAGCAGCTTCCGGGGACAGGGGGCAAATGAGCAGTTCTTC. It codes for CASSFRGQGANEQFF.

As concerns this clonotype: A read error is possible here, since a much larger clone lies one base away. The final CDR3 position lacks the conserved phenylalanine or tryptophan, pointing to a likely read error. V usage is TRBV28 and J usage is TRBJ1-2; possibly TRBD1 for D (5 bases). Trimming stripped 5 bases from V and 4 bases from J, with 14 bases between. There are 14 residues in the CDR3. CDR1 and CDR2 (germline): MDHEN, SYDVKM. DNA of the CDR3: TGTGCCAGCAGTCCGAGGGGCCGGGGCTATGGCTACACCATC. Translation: CASSPRGRGYGYTI.